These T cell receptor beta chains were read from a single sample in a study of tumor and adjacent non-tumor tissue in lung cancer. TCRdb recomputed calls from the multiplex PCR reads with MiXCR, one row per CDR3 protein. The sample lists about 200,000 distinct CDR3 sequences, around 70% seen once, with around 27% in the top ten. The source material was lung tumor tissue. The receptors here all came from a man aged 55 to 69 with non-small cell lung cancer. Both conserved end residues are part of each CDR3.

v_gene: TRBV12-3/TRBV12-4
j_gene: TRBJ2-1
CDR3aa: CASSRSRGSYNEQFF

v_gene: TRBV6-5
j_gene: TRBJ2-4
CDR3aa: CASSRRQGEAKNIQYF

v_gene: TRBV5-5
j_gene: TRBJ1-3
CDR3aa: CASSPTGRSEYTIYF

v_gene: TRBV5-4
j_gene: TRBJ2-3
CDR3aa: CASRLLAGGPADTQYF

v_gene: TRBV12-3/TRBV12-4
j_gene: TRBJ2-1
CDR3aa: CASSLAPGAYNEQFF

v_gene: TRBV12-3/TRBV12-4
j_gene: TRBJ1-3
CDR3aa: CASSWRQGSDTIYF

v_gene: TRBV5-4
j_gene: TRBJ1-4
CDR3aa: CATRRGSEKLFF

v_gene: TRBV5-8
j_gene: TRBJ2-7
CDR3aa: CASSRPGQSYEPYF

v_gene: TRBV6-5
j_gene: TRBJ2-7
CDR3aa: CASGNGGITCYAQYF

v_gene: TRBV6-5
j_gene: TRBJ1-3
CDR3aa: CASSETRRNTIYF

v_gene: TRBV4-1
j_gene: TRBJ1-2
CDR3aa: CASSQVTGSRANYGYTF

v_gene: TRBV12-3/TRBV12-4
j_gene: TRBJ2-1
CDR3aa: CASSQRLARSDNEQFF

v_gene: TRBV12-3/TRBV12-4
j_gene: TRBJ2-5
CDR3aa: CASSINDRRGETQYF

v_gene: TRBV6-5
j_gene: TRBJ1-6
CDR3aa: CASSYTVAGPLHF

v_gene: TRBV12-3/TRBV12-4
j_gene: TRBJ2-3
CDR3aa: CASSFGQRGSTDTQYF

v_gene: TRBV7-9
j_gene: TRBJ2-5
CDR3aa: CASSDSLKTQYF

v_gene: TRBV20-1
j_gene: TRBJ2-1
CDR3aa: CTALAREPTLHNEQFF

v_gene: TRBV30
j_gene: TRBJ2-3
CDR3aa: CAWIVGGADTQYF

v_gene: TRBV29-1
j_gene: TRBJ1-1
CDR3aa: CSGTVNTEAFF

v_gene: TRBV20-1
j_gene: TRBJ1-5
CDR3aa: CNARAQEDQPQHF

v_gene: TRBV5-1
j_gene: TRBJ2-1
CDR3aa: CVSSWTTGSNNEQFF

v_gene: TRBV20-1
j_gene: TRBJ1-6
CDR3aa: CSARPRVGTPKINSPLHF

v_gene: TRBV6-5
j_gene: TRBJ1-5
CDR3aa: CASSGYGGQPQHF

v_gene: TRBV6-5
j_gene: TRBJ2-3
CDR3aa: CSRSYQGFGTDTQYF

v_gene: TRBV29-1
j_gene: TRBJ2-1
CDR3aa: CSVERGRVRNEQFF

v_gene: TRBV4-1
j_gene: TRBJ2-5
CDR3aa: CASCRQGETQYF

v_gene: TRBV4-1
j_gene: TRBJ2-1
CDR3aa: CGSNRIPGPINEQFF

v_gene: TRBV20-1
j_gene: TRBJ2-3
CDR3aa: CRAAWRVTDTQYF

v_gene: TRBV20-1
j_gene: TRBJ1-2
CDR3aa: CSAARQSYGYTF

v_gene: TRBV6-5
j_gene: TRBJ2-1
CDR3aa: CASSWTSGRGNEQFF

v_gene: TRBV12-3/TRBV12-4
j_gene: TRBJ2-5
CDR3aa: CASTTPDSQETQYF

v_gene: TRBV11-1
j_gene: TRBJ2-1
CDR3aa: CACSHRHGGVDEQFF

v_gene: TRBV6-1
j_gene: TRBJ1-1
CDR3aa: CASSESSRGLRGNTEALF

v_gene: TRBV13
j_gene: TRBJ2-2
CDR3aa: CASSRAAGELFF

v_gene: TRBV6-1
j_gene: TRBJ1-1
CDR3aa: CTSIRDRGFLNTEAFF

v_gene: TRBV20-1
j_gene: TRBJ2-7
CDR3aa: CSARDPSFEQYF

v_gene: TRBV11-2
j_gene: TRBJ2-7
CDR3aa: CASSSVGLAGWGYEQNF

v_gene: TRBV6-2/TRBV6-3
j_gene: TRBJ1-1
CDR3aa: CASSYYAAEAFF

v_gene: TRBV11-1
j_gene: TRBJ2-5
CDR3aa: CASSLGSGRWDTQYF

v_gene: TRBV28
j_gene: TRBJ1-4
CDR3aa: CASSLRGSTNEKLFF

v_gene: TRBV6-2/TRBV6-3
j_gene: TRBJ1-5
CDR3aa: CASSLTGGTQPQHF

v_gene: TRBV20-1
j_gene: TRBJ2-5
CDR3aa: CSARGPAETQYF